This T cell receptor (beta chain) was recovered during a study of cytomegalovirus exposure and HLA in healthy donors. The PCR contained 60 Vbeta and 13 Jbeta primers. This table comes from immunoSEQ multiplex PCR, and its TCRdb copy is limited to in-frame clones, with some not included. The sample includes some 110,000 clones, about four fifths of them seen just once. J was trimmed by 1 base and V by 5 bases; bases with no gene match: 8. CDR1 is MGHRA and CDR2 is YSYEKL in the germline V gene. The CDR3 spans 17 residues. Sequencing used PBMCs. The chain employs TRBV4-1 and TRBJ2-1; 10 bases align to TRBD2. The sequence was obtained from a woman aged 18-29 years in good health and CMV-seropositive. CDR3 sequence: CASSLRLAGGSYNEQFF. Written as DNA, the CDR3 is TGCGCCAGCAGCTTACGACTAGCGGGTGGTTCCTACAATGAGCAGTTCTTC.